Sequencing of this TCR beta chain was carried out in a study of blood T cell repertoires in COVID-19. Clones were sequenced by immunoSEQ multiplex PCR, and TCRdb holds only the in-frame ones, with some missing. The table shows 150,000 to 200,000 clones, with about 85% occurring only once. The source material was peripheral blood. This clonotype originated in a person aged 65-85 years with COVID-19, enrolled during active disease.

CDR3 loop: CASSPQTGAYEQYF. The CDR3 bases are TGTGCCAGCAGCCCCCAGACGGGAGCCTACGAGCAGTACTTC. The rearrangement links TRBV7-2 to TRBJ2-7; D is possibly TRBD2 (6 bases). CDR3 length: 14 amino acids. Trimming stripped 5 bases from V and 2 bases from J, with 13 bases between. Per the germline V gene, CDR1 is SGHTA and CDR2 is FQGNSA.